The next 8 T cell receptor beta chains were all read from a single sample in a study of T cells expressing NK-cell markers. TCRdb reprocessed the 5' RACE reads and stores each CDR3 protein as one record, lacking DNA. The listing records about 260,000 distinct CDR3 sequences. Sequencing was carried out using blood T cells: a sorted CD56 or NKG2C T cell subset, CD4+ or CD8+ T cells, or bulk PBMC T cells (not recorded which). The receptors stem from a woman aged 18 to 75 in good health.

The V and J genes are TRBV3-1 and TRBJ1-1; there is no DNA to check the TCRdb D call of TRBD1. The germline CDR1 and CDR2 sequences are LGHDT and YNNKEL (reference sequence). CDR3 length: 14 residues. This CDR3 reads CASSQGLGRTEAFF. The entire variable domain, with the rest obtained from reference TRBV3-1 and TRBJ1-1, is as follows: DTAVSQTPKYLVTQMGNDKSIKCEQNLGHDTMYWYKQDSKKFLKIMFSYNNKELIINETVPNRFSPKSPDKAHLNLHINSLELGDSAVYFCASSQGLGRTEAFFGQGTRLTVV.

V is TRBV29-1 and J is TRBJ1-6. In germline, CDR1 is SQVTM, CDR2 ANQGSEA. The CDR3 is made up of 13 amino acids. The chain's CDR3 is CSVRAFGDSPLHF.

The chain employs TRBV19 and TRBJ2-6; TCRdb names TRBD1, which stays unverified in the absence of DNA. The CDR3 has 15 residues. Per the germline V gene, CDR1 is LNHDA and CDR2 is SQIVND (reference sequence). The CDR3 sequence: CASSIGDPGANVLTF.

This chain connects TRBV9 to TRBJ1-2; TCRdb lists TRBD1, though no DNA is available to test this call. Germline V lookup: CDR1 SGDLS, CDR2 YYNGEE. The CDR3 is 14 residues long. The CDR3 sequence: CASSVVQGPYGYTF.

The chain links TRBV4-1 to TRBJ1-1; absent DNA, TCRdb's TRBD1 call cannot be checked. Looked up from germline, CDR1 is MGHRA and CDR2 is YSYEKL. This CDR3 is built from 15 residues. CDR3 loop: CASSHRGQVNTEAFF.

The chain couples TRBV20-1 to TRBJ2-7; the TCRdb call, TRBD2, lacks DNA for checking. CDR3 length equals 14 residues. Germline V gives CDR1 DFQATT, CDR2 SNEGSKA (reference sequence). This CDR3 reads CSARGLADYYEQYF.

This sequence joins TRBV20-1 and TRBJ2-3; TCRdb's D call, TRBD2, is unchecked because there is no DNA. The CDR3 sequence is 15 residues long. Germline assignment: CDR1 DFQATT and CDR2 SNEGSKA (reference sequence). CDR3 residues: CSAREVAGKSDTQYF.

The V and J genes are TRBV29-1 and TRBJ2-5; TCRdb designates TRBD1, a call that cannot be tested without DNA. The CDR3 extends over 14 amino acids. Germline CDR1 and CDR2: SQVTM and ANQGSEA. The CDR3 protein is CSVVPQGSQETQYF.